Listed here are 7 T cell receptor beta chains from one sample, sequenced in a study of cytomegalovirus exposure and HLA in healthy donors. The repertoire was sequenced with immunoSEQ multiplex PCR; TCRdb's copy has only in-frame clones and lacks some. Here the sample spans about 200,000 clones, just over 85% being singletons. The sequencing sample was made of PBMCs. These receptors all stem from a young woman in good health and CMV-seronegative.

The chain couples TRBV5-6 to TRBJ2-4; 8 nucleotides align to TRBD2. The CDR3 length is 18 residues. The J segment lost 3 bases and the V segment lost 0 bases, leaving 11 bases of the junction unmatched. In germline, CDR1 is SGHDT, CDR2 YYEEEE. CDR3 nucleotides: TGTGCCAGCAGCTTGGCCCGTTTGCGGGAGGTTGTCAAAAACATTCAGTACTTC. Translated, it gives CASSLARLREVVKNIQYF.

The chain combines TRBV6-1 with TRBJ2-7, with 8 bases identical to TRBD1. V was pared by 4 bases and J by 2 bases, with 7 bases of the junction left unmatched. Germline CDR1 is MNHNS and CDR2 is SASEGT. The CDR3 length is 15 residues. This CDR3 is CASSVKLQGAYEQYF. CDR3 bases: TGTGCCAGCAGTGTCAAGTTACAGGGGGCCTACGAGCAGTACTTC.

The chain carries TRBV6-5 and TRBJ2-1; D is unresolved. V lost 7 bases, J lost 0 bases, and 13 bases lay in between. CDR3 length equals 15 residues. Germline CDR1 and CDR2: MNHEY and SVGAGI. CDR3 sequence: CASNQQPSSYNEQFF. CDR3 in DNA: TGTGCCAGCAACCAACAGCCGAGCTCCTACAATGAGCAGTTCTTC.

The chain has TRBV9 and TRBJ1-1; D gene unclear. This CDR3 is 17 amino acids long. The germline V gene encodes CDR1 SGDLS and CDR2 YYNGEE. Trimming shortened V by 5 bases and J by 1 base, and 21 bases separated the two germline ends. The DNA for the CDR3 is TGTGCCAGCAGTCCTGTTGATCCTTGGGCGGGGAACACTGAAGCTTTCTTT. Translating gives CASSPVDPWAGNTEAFF. Full variable domain (missing parts from reference TRBV9 and TRBJ1-1): DSGVTQTPKHLITATGQRVTLRCSPRSGDLSVYWYQQSLDQGLQFLIQYYNGEERAKGNILERFSAQQFPDLHSELNLSSLELGDSALYFCASSPVDPWAGNTEAFFGQGTRLTVV.

The chain employs TRBV14 and TRBJ2-1; possibly TRBD1 for D (7 bases). The CDR3 extends over 15 amino acids. Germline V CDR1 and CDR2: SGHDN, FVKESK. V lost 4 bases and J lost 7, with 17 bases in between. The CDR3 is CASSPTPTGRNEQFF. CDR3 DNA: TGTGCCAGCAGCCCTACCCCGACAGGGAGGAATGAGCAGTTCTTC.

The J gene is TRBJ2-6, the V gene TRBV28, with TRBD1 as a possible D gene (6 bases). V was pared by 5 bases and J by 4 bases, with 15 bases between. CDR1 and CDR2 from the germline V gene are MDHEN and SYDVKM. The CDR3 is made up of 16 amino acids. CDR3 in amino acids: CASSKMDRAGANVLTF. The CDR3 bases are TGTGCCAGCAGTAAGATGGACAGAGCCGGGGCCAACGTCCTGACTTTC.

The chain is built from TRBV6-1 and TRBJ2-5; 9 nucleotides match TRBD1. Germline lookup yields CDR1 MNHNS and CDR2 SASEGT. The CDR3 runs to 16 residues. V was pared by 2 bases and J by 5 bases, with 9 bases of the junction left unmatched. The CDR3 region has the DNA TGTGCCAGCAGTGAACTGGGGACAGGGCGATCGGAGACCCAGTACTTC. As protein: CASSELGTGRSETQYF.